These 8 T cell receptor beta chains came from one sample sequenced in a study of CD4 T cells in relation to SARS-CoV-2 and coronaviruses. These receptors have no known antigen. The unexposed donors gave CD4+ T cells in about 2010-2018, prior to COVID-19. CD4+ T cells were isolated from the cells after 10 days of culture. This table comes from immunoSEQ multiplex PCR, and its TCRdb copy is limited to in-frame clones, with some not included. The table includes about 18,000 clones, over 65% detected once. Sequencing was carried out using CD4+ T cells from PBMCs, cultured in vitro. Source of these receptors: a human donor in good health.

The chain joins TRBV30 to TRBJ2-7; D not resolved. The CDR3 totals 12 residues. Germline V gives CDR1 GTSNPN, CDR2 SVGIG (reference sequence). The ends were cut back, 2 bases at V and 5 bases at J, with 10 bases in the middle. The CDR3 nucleotides read TGTGCCTGGAGTCCCCCCGGCCACGAGCAGTACTTC. Translated: CAWSPPGHEQYF.

The chain uses TRBV5-4 and TRBJ2-7; D may be TRBD2 (7 bases). The germline V gene encodes CDR1 SGHNT and CDR2 YYREEE (reference sequence). Trimming stripped 3 bases from V and 2 bases from J, with 12 bases between. This CDR3 spans 14 amino acids. The CDR3 DNA follows: TGTGCCAGCAGCTGGGAGGGGGACACCTACGAGCAGTACTTC. Its protein product is CASSWEGDTYEQYF.

This clone was recorded a few times. V is TRBV28 and J is TRBJ2-5; a weak D match, TRBD2 (5 bases). V was clipped by 6 bases and J by 0 bases, with 11 bases between them. Looked up from germline, CDR1 is MDHEN and CDR2 is SYDVKM. This CDR3 comprises 14 residues. The CDR3 loop is CASSLDGDQETQYF. CDR3 DNA: TGTGCCAGCAGCCTCGACGGGGACCAAGAGACCCAGTACTTC. Using reference TRBV28 and TRBJ2-5 for the parts outside the CDR3, the full variable domain is DVKVTQSSRYLVKRTGEKVFLECVQDMDHENMFWYRQDPGLGLRLIYFSYDVKMKEKGDIPEGYSVSREKKERFSLILESASTNQTSMYLCASSLDGDQETQYFGPGTRLLVL.

The chain couples TRBV4-2 to TRBJ2-6, with D unresolved. Germline values: CDR1 LGHNA, CDR2 YNFKEQ. This CDR3 has 16 amino acids. V was pared by 2 bases and J by 2 bases, with 10 bases between. The CDR3 sequence is CASSQQALTGANVLTF. The DNA of the CDR3 is TGTGCCAGCAGCCAACAGGCTCTTACTGGGGCCAACGTCCTGACTTTC.

The rearrangement uses TRBV9 and TRBJ1-1; D is perhaps TRBD1 (6 bases). With 0 bases removed from V and 7 bases from J, the gap between germline ends came to 13 bases. Germline V lookup: CDR1 SGDLS, CDR2 YYNGEE. CDR3 length: 14 amino acids. The CDR3 DNA sequence: TGTGCCAGCAGCGTAGGATTTGAGGGACATGAAGCTTTCTTT. This encodes CASSVGFEGHEAFF.

The chain employs TRBV27 and TRBJ2-7, with D perhaps TRBD2 (5 bases). This CDR3 has 16 residues. Germline loops: CDR1 MNHEY, CDR2 SMNVEV (reference sequence). The V end was cut by 0 bases, the J end by 2 bases, with 14 bases between. As DNA, the CDR3 is TGTGCCAGCAGTTTATCCTTCGGAACTAGGGCCTACGAGCAGTACTTC. Translated: CASSLSFGTRAYEQYF.

The chain joins TRBV7-2 to TRBJ2-2; D call uncertain. With 1 base removed from V and 0 bases from J, the gap between germline ends came to 9 bases. CDR3 length equals 16 residues. Germline V gives CDR1 SGHTA, CDR2 FQGNSA. The CDR3 nucleotides are TGTGCCAGCAGCTTAGGGTCAGGACCGAACACCGGGGAGCTGTTTTTT. Residues: CASSLGSGPNTGELFF.

V usage is TRBV7-3 and J usage is TRBJ2-2; possible D gene TRBD2, 5 bases. The CDR3 sequence is 16 residues long. V lost 4 bases, J lost 1 base, and 13 bases lay in between. Germline loops: CDR1 SGHTA, CDR2 FQGTGA. CDR3 sequence reads: CASSSTPSGNTGELFF. In nucleotides, the CDR3 is TGTGCCAGCAGCTCCACTCCAAGCGGGAACACCGGGGAGCTGTTTTTT.